Listed below are T cell receptor beta chains from one sample, sequenced in a study of blood T cells in healthy people across ages. In TCRdb, the 5' RACE reads were re-called with MiXCR into one record per CDR3 protein. The table records 1.8 million or so distinct CDR3 sequences, more than 35% of them present only once. The sequenced sample was blood. The receptors were sampled from a human donor in good health. Both conserved end residues are part of each CDR3. A D gene is named only where the DNA matches it firmly. Some rows mark clone size as missing; the rest say once, few, many or name a class of expanded clone.

D gene: NA; clone size: few; J gene: TRBJ1-3; V gene: TRBV7-2; CDR3 protein: CASSPVVGGNTIYF; CDR3 DNA: TGTGCCAGCAGCCCCGTTGTTGGCGGAAACACCATATATTTT
D gene: NA; clone size: NA; J gene: TRBJ2-7; V gene: TRBV6-2/TRBV6-3; CDR3 protein: CASSYSITYEQYF; CDR3 DNA: TGTGCCAGCAGTTACTCCATCACCTACGAGCAGTACTTC
D gene: NA; clone size: NA; J gene: TRBJ2-1; V gene: TRBV6-4; CDR3 protein: CASSPETGAYNEQFF; CDR3 DNA: TGTGCCAGCAGTCCCGAGACAGGAGCCTACAATGAGCAGTTCTTC
D gene: TRBD2; clone size: NA; J gene: TRBJ2-1; V gene: TRBV5-5; CDR3 protein: CASSFQSPSGGELFF; CDR3 DNA: TGTGCCAGCAGTTTCCAATCCCCTAGCGGGGGCGAGCTGTTCTTC
D gene: TRBD1; clone size: NA; J gene: TRBJ2-1; V gene: TRBV24-1; CDR3 protein: CATRVEGAGEQFF; CDR3 DNA: TGTGCCACCAGAGTTGAGGGGGCGGGTGAGCAGTTCTTC
D gene: NA; clone size: few; J gene: TRBJ2-7; V gene: TRBV5-4; CDR3 protein: CASRRSGTDPYEQYF; CDR3 DNA: TGTGCCAGCAGAAGATCCGGGACCGACCCCTACGAGCAGTACTTC
D gene: TRBD1; clone size: NA; J gene: TRBJ2-7; V gene: TRBV15; CDR3 protein: CATRRTGSSYEQYF; CDR3 DNA: TGTGCCACCAGAAGGACAGGGAGCTCCTACGAGCAGTACTTC
D gene: NA; clone size: NA; J gene: TRBJ2-3; V gene: TRBV20-1; CDR3 protein: CSAMNYGDAKTQYF; CDR3 DNA: TGCAGTGCTATGAATTACGGGGACGCGAAGACCCAGTATTTT
D gene: TRBD2; clone size: few; J gene: TRBJ2-1; V gene: TRBV7-6; CDR3 protein: CASSLVAGDSYNEQFF; CDR3 DNA: TGTGCCAGCAGCTTAGTAGCGGGTGATTCCTACAATGAGCAGTTCTTC
D gene: NA; clone size: NA; J gene: TRBJ2-7; V gene: TRBV5-6; CDR3 protein: CASSSLTGRGFPYEQYF; CDR3 DNA: TGTGCCAGCAGCTCATTGACGGGACGGGGCTTCCCCTACGAGCAGTACTTC
D gene: TRBD2; clone size: NA; J gene: TRBJ2-1; V gene: TRBV3-1; CDR3 protein: CASSTSSGGNNEQFF; CDR3 DNA: TGTGCCAGCAGCACTTCTAGCGGGGGCAACAATGAGCAGTTCTTC
D gene: NA; clone size: few; J gene: TRBJ2-3; V gene: TRBV29-1; CDR3 protein: CSAAGSTDTQYF; CDR3 DNA: TGCAGCGCTGCCGGTAGCACAGATACGCAGTATTTT
D gene: NA; clone size: few; J gene: TRBJ2-1; V gene: TRBV11-1; CDR3 protein: CASSTGQDEQFF; CDR3 DNA: TGTGCCAGCAGCACCGGTCAGGATGAGCAGTTCTTC
D gene: TRBD1; clone size: many; J gene: TRBJ2-3; V gene: TRBV5-1; CDR3 protein: CASSLGQGGDTQYF; CDR3 DNA: TGCGCCAGCAGCCTGGGACAGGGAGGAGATACGCAGTATTTT
D gene: NA; clone size: few; J gene: TRBJ1-2; V gene: TRBV5-5; CDR3 protein: CASSLELSSYGYTF; CDR3 DNA: TGTGCCAGCAGCTTGGAACTCAGTTCCTATGGCTACACCTTC
D gene: NA; clone size: NA; J gene: TRBJ2-7; V gene: TRBV20-1; CDR3 protein: CSAGHVGMSYEQYF; CDR3 DNA: TGCAGTGCCGGGCACGTGGGTATGTCCTACGAGCAGTACTTC
D gene: NA; clone size: NA; J gene: TRBJ2-1; V gene: TRBV7-8; CDR3 protein: CASSPRRFRNEQFF; CDR3 DNA: TGTGCCAGCAGCCCACGACGGTTTCGGAATGAGCAGTTCTTC
D gene: TRBD1; clone size: few; J gene: TRBJ2-7; V gene: TRBV7-9; CDR3 protein: CASRYDQGAYEQYF; CDR3 DNA: TGTGCCAGCAGATACGACCAGGGGGCCTACGAGCAGTACTTC
D gene: NA; clone size: few; J gene: TRBJ2-7; V gene: TRBV12-3/TRBV12-4; CDR3 protein: CASSFQGMHEQYF; CDR3 DNA: TGTGCCAGCAGTTTTCAGGGGATGCACGAGCAGTACTTC
D gene: TRBD1; clone size: NA; J gene: TRBJ1-1; V gene: TRBV6-6; CDR3 protein: CAGSYGTGVTLNTEAFF; CDR3 DNA: TGTGCCGGCAGTTACGGGACAGGAGTTACTTTAAACACTGAAGCTTTCTTT
D gene: TRBD2; clone size: NA; J gene: TRBJ2-6; V gene: TRBV10-3; CDR3 protein: CAIAGAGANVLTF; CDR3 DNA: TGTGCCATCGCGGGAGCTGGGGCCAACGTCCTGACTTTC
D gene: NA; clone size: NA; J gene: TRBJ2-7; V gene: TRBV5-1; CDR3 protein: CASSVDAYEQYF; CDR3 DNA: TGCGCCAGCAGCGTTGATGCCTACGAGCAGTACTTC
D gene: NA; clone size: few; J gene: TRBJ2-6; V gene: TRBV12-5; CDR3 protein: CASGLIHTSGANVLTF; CDR3 DNA: TGTGCTAGTGGTTTGATTCATACCTCTGGGGCCAACGTCCTGACTTTC
D gene: TRBD1; clone size: NA; J gene: TRBJ2-4; V gene: TRBV19; CDR3 protein: CASSIDDRAGSYNEQYF; CDR3 DNA: TGTGCCAGTAGTATAGATGACAGGGCTGGCTCCTACAATGAGCAGTACTTC
D gene: TRBD2; clone size: NA; J gene: TRBJ2-1; V gene: TRBV7-2; CDR3 protein: CACSSGTSAYNEQFF; CDR3 DNA: TGTGCCTGCAGCTCAGGGACTAGCGCCTACAATGAGCAGTTCTTC
D gene: NA; clone size: NA; J gene: TRBJ1-4; V gene: TRBV20-1; CDR3 protein: CSASEGGATNEKLFF; CDR3 DNA: TGCAGTGCTAGTGAGGGGGGAGCAACTAATGAAAAACTGTTTTTT
D gene: NA; clone size: few; J gene: TRBJ1-1; V gene: TRBV28; CDR3 protein: CASSSLGTAARAEAFF; CDR3 DNA: TGTGCCAGCAGTTCACTAGGGACGGCCGCACGCGCTGAAGCTTTCTTT
D gene: TRBD2; clone size: NA; J gene: TRBJ2-3; V gene: TRBV4-2; CDR3 protein: CVSSYTSEGLTDTQYF; CDR3 DNA: TGTGTCAGCAGCTACACTAGCGAGGGCCTCACAGATACGCAGTATTTT
D gene: NA; clone size: few; J gene: TRBJ2-7; V gene: TRBV7-2; CDR3 protein: CASSLAGLALYEQYF; CDR3 DNA: TGTGCCAGCAGCTTAGCGGGGCTAGCGCTCTACGAGCAGTACTTC
D gene: NA; clone size: NA; J gene: TRBJ2-7; V gene: TRBV9; CDR3 protein: CASSILGGNSYEQYF; CDR3 DNA: TGTGCCAGCAGCATTCTAGGGGGGAACTCCTACGAGCAGTACTTC
D gene: NA; clone size: NA; J gene: TRBJ2-5; V gene: TRBV29-1; CDR3 protein: CSVEAIGGQETQYF; CDR3 DNA: TGCAGCGTTGAAGCCATCGGCGGCCAAGAGACCCAGTACTTC
D gene: TRBD2; clone size: few; J gene: TRBJ2-5; V gene: TRBV25-1; CDR3 protein: CAGSESPAGWQETQYF; CDR3 DNA: TGTGCCGGCAGTGAATCTCCAGCGGGGTGGCAAGAGACCCAGTACTTC
D gene: NA; clone size: once; J gene: TRBJ1-2; V gene: TRBV20-1; CDR3 protein: CSALAVGGYTF; CDR3 DNA: TGCAGTGCTCTGGCGGTTGGGGGCTACACCTTC
D gene: NA; clone size: few; J gene: TRBJ2-7; V gene: TRBV7-8; CDR3 protein: CASSPSGVEHYEQYF; CDR3 DNA: TGTGCCAGCAGCCCCTCAGGCGTTGAGCACTACGAGCAGTACTTC
D gene: NA; clone size: NA; J gene: TRBJ1-1; V gene: TRBV5-1; CDR3 protein: CASSPLDGLNTEAFF; CDR3 DNA: TGCGCCAGCAGCCCCCTGGACGGATTGAACACTGAAGCTTTCTTT
D gene: TRBD1; clone size: few; J gene: TRBJ2-5; V gene: TRBV28; CDR3 protein: CASSLPTGGMETQYF; CDR3 DNA: TGTGCCAGCAGTCTGCCGACAGGGGGGATGGAGACCCAGTACTTC
D gene: NA; clone size: NA; J gene: TRBJ2-1; V gene: TRBV12-3/TRBV12-4; CDR3 protein: CASSFDDEQFF; CDR3 DNA: TGTGCCAGCAGTTTCGACGATGAGCAGTTCTTC
D gene: TRBD1; clone size: many; J gene: TRBJ1-1; V gene: TRBV5-1; CDR3 protein: CASSPDRANTEAFF; CDR3 DNA: TGTGCCAGCAGCCCGGACAGGGCGAACACTGAAGCTTTCTTT
D gene: TRBD2; clone size: few; J gene: TRBJ2-5; V gene: TRBV5-6; CDR3 protein: CASSPGLAGPQETQYF; CDR3 DNA: TGTGCCAGCAGCCCAGGACTAGCGGGGCCTCAAGAGACCCAGTACTTC
D gene: NA; clone size: NA; J gene: TRBJ2-4; V gene: TRBV25-1; CDR3 protein: CASSDKVGQRAKNIQYF; CDR3 DNA: TGTGCCAGCAGTGATAAAGTCGGACAGAGAGCCAAAAACATTCAGTACTTC
D gene: TRBD2; clone size: NA; J gene: TRBJ2-5; V gene: TRBV7-9; CDR3 protein: CASSRHSGVQETQYF; CDR3 DNA: TGTGCCAGCAGCCGCCACAGCGGGGTTCAAGAGACCCAGTACTTC
D gene: NA; clone size: NA; J gene: TRBJ2-7; V gene: TRBV20-1; CDR3 protein: CSARDLETRDTYEQYF; CDR3 DNA: TGCAGTGCTAGAGATTTAGAGACAAGGGACACCTACGAGCAGTACTTC
D gene: NA; clone size: NA; J gene: TRBJ1-5; V gene: TRBV30; CDR3 protein: CAWSFGTGNQPQHF; CDR3 DNA: TGTGCCTGGAGTTTTGGAACAGGGAATCAGCCCCAGCATTTT
D gene: TRBD1; clone size: few; J gene: TRBJ1-1; V gene: TRBV6-6; CDR3 protein: CAVRGQRNTEAFF; CDR3 DNA: TGTGCCGTCAGGGGGCAGCGGAACACTGAAGCTTTCTTT
D gene: NA; clone size: NA; J gene: TRBJ1-2; V gene: TRBV29-1; CDR3 protein: CSVEFGGQGSDGYTF; CDR3 DNA: TGCAGCGTTGAATTTGGGGGTCAGGGAAGTGATGGCTACACCTTC
D gene: NA; clone size: once; J gene: TRBJ2-5; V gene: TRBV7-8; CDR3 protein: CAGSPSRGMRETQYF; CDR3 DNA: TGTGCCGGCAGCCCGTCGAGGGGGATGCGGGAGACCCAGTACTTC
D gene: NA; clone size: NA; J gene: TRBJ1-2; V gene: TRBV20-1; CDR3 protein: CSARDITSGQRYGYTF; CDR3 DNA: TGCAGTGCTAGAGATATTACGTCCGGACAGCGATACGGCTACACCTTC
D gene: NA; clone size: NA; J gene: TRBJ1-1; V gene: TRBV2; CDR3 protein: CASSTVKNTEAFF; CDR3 DNA: TGTGCCAGCTCCACAGTTAAGAACACTGAAGCTTTCTTT
D gene: NA; clone size: few; J gene: TRBJ2-2; V gene: TRBV6-4; CDR3 protein: CASFGPRRYTNTGELFF; CDR3 DNA: TGTGCCAGCTTCGGACCGCGGCGGTACACGAACACCGGGGAGCTGTTTTTT
D gene: TRBD2; clone size: few; J gene: TRBJ2-7; V gene: TRBV7-6; CDR3 protein: CASSSVLATGTSVYEQYF; CDR3 DNA: TGTGCCAGCAGCTCGGTTCTGGCGACCGGGACTAGCGTCTACGAGCAGTACTTC
D gene: TRBD1; clone size: few; J gene: TRBJ2-7; V gene: TRBV6-6; CDR3 protein: CASSFPGQNYEQYF; CDR3 DNA: TGTGCCAGCAGTTTCCCGGGACAGAACTACGAGCAGTACTTC
D gene: NA; clone size: NA; J gene: TRBJ2-1; V gene: TRBV20-1; CDR3 protein: CSARTHSEQFF; CDR3 DNA: TGCAGTGCTAGAACGCATAGTGAGCAGTTCTTC
D gene: NA; clone size: many; J gene: TRBJ2-2; V gene: TRBV15; CDR3 protein: CATSRGSMDSPNTGELFF; CDR3 DNA: TGTGCCACCAGCAGAGGAAGCATGGACAGCCCGAACACCGGGGAGCTGTTTTTT
D gene: NA; clone size: few; J gene: TRBJ2-7; V gene: TRBV7-8; CDR3 protein: CASSRRGVRNEQYF; CDR3 DNA: TGTGCCAGCAGCCGACGAGGGGTCCGTAACGAGCAGTACTTC
D gene: TRBD2; clone size: few; J gene: TRBJ2-7; V gene: TRBV28; CDR3 protein: CASRNSGGAYEQYF; CDR3 DNA: TGTGCCAGCAGGAATAGCGGGGGGGCCTACGAGCAGTACTTC
D gene: NA; clone size: few; J gene: TRBJ1-4; V gene: TRBV5-5; CDR3 protein: CASSRAGDEKLFF; CDR3 DNA: TGTGCCAGCTCCCGGGCAGGGGATGAAAAACTGTTTTTT
D gene: NA; clone size: NA; J gene: TRBJ2-1; V gene: TRBV5-1; CDR3 protein: CASSLDGWNEQFF; CDR3 DNA: TGCGCCAGCAGCTTGGATGGTTGGAATGAGCAGTTCTTC
D gene: TRBD1; clone size: few; J gene: TRBJ2-7; V gene: TRBV20-1; CDR3 protein: CSAYGQGTYEQYF; CDR3 DNA: TGCAGTGCTTACGGACAGGGAACCTACGAGCAGTACTTC
D gene: NA; clone size: few; J gene: TRBJ1-4; V gene: TRBV7-3; CDR3 protein: CASTLDGLGEKLFF; CDR3 DNA: TGTGCCAGCACCCTAGACGGTCTGGGGGAAAAACTGTTTTTT
D gene: NA; clone size: NA; J gene: TRBJ2-2; V gene: TRBV12-3/TRBV12-4; CDR3 protein: CASSPDGTGELFF; CDR3 DNA: TGTGCCAGCAGTCCAGACGGCACCGGGGAGCTGTTTTTT